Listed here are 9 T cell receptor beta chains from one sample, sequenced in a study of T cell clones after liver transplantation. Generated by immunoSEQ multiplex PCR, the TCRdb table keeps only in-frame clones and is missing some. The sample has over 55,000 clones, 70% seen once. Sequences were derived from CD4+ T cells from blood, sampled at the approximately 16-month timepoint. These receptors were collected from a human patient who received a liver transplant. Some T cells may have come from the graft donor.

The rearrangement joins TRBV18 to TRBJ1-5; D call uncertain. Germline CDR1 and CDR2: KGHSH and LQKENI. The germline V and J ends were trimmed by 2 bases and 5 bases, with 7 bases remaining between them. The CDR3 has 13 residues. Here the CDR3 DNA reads TGTGCCAGCTCACCAGGGCGTTATCAGCCCCAGCATTTT. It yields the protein CASSPGRYQPQHF.

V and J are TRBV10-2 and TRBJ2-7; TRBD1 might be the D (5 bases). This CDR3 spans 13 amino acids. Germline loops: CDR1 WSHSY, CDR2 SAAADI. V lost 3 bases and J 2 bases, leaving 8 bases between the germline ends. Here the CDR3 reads CASSEKGTYEQYV. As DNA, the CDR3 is TGCGCCAGCAGTGAAAAGGGGACCTACGAGCAGTACGTC.

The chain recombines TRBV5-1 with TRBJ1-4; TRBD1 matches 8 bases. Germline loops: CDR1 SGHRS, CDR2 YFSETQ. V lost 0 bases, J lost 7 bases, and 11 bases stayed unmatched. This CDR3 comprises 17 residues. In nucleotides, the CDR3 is TGCGCCAGCAGCTTGGGGGTCGGACAGGGCCGGGGTGAAAAACTGTTTTTT. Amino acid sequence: CASSLGVGQGRGEKLFF.

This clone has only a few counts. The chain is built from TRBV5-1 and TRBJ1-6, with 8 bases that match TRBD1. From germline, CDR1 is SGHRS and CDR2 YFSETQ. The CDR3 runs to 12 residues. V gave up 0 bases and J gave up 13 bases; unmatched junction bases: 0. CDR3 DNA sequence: TGCGCCAGCAGCTTGGGACAGGGGCCCCTCCACTTT. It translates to CASSLGQGPLHF.

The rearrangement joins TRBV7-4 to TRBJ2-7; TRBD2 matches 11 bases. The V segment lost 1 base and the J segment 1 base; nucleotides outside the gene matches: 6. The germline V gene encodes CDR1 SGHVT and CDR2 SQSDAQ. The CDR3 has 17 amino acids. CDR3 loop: CASSLVGRLAGSYEQYV. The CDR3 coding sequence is TGTGCCAGCAGCTTAGTCGGTAGACTAGCGGGATCCTACGAGCAGTACGTC.

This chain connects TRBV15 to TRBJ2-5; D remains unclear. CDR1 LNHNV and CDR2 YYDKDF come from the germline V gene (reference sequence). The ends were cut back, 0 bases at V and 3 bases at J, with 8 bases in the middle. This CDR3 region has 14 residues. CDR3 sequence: CATSRDWAEETQYF. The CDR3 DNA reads TGTGCCACCAGCAGAGATTGGGCAGAAGAGACCCAGTACTTC.

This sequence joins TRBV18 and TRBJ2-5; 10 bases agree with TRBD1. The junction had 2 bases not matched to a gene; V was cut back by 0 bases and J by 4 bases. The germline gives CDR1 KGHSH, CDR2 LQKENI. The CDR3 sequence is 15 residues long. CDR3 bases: TGTGCCAGCTCACCACCGACAGGGGGCGTAGAGACCCAGTACTTC. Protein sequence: CASSPPTGGVETQYF.

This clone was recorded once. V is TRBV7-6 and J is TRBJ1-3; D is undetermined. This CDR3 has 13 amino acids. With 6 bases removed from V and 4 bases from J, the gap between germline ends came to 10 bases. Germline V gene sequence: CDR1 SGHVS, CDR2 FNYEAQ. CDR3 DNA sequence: TGTGCCAGCAGAGACGCGTCGGGAAACACCATATATTTT. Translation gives CASRDASGNTIYF.

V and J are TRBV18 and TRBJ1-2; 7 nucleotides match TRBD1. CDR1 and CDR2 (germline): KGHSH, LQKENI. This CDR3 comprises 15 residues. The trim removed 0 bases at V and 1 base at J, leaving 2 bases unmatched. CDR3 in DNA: TGTGCCAGCTCACCACCGGGACAGAGTAACTATGGCTACACCTTC. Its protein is CASSPPGQSNYGYTF.